Each of the 28 T cell receptor beta chains below was sequenced from the same sample in a study of cytomegalovirus exposure and HLA in healthy donors. Vbeta (60) and Jbeta (13) primers were used in the PCR. Assay: immunoSEQ multiplex PCR; the TCRdb copy retains only in-frame clones and omits some. The sample shows 90,000 to 140,000 clones, around four fifths of them seen only once. Material: PBMCs. All receptors come from a woman between 35 and 50 years old in good health and CMV-seropositive.

V is TRBV12-5 and J is TRBJ1-2, with 9 bases fitting TRBD1. CDR1 and CDR2 (germline): LGHNT, FRNRAP. The V gene end was trimmed by 2 bases and the J gene end by 6 bases; junction bases not matched to a gene: 7. This CDR3 is 15 amino acids long. CDR3 DNA sequence: TGTGCTAGTGGTTTGATTGGACAGGGGAACAATGGCTACACCTTC. Protein product: CASGLIGQGNNGYTF.

The rearrangement uses TRBV5-1 and TRBJ2-5; 7 bases fit TRBD2. The trim removed 4 bases at V and 2 bases at J, leaving 5 bases unmatched. Germline CDR1 is SGHRS and CDR2 is YFSETQ. CDR3 size: 14 residues. The CDR3 DNA is TGCGCCAGCAGCCTGGTCGGGGGGCAAGAGACCCAGTACTTC. Its translation: CASSLVGGQETQYF.

DNA for the CDR3: TGTGCCAGCAGCTTAGATCTGGCGAACACTGAAGCTTTCTTT. Translated, it gives CASSLDLANTEAFF. The V call is TRBV11-2, the J call TRBJ1-1; D ambiguous. CDR1 and CDR2 from the germline V gene are SGHAT and FQNNGV. The V end was cut by 0 bases, the J end by 1 base, with 6 bases between. This CDR3 is 14 amino acids long.

V usage is TRBV5-6 and J usage is TRBJ1-1; D is ambiguous. This CDR3 has 14 amino acids. Trimming shortened V by 1 base and J by 3 bases, and 10 bases separated the two germline ends. Germline CDR1 is SGHDT and CDR2 is YYEEEE. The CDR3 nucleotides read TGTGCCAGCAGCTTGTATTCGTCTCACACTGAAGCTTTCTTT. Its protein is CASSLYSSHTEAFF.

This chain connects TRBV7-2 to TRBJ1-4, with a tentative D call TRBD1 (6 bases). The CDR3 runs 16 residues. Germline CDR1 is SGHTA and CDR2 is FQGNSA. Trimming pared 5 bases from V and 3 bases from J, leaving 16 bases between. The CDR3 nucleotides read TGTGCCAGCAGCATAGATACAGGGCGGGCTAATGAAAAACTGTTTTTT. It yields the protein CASSIDTGRANEKLFF.

This clone was seen a handful of times. The V and J genes are TRBV19 and TRBJ1-1; a weak D match, TRBD1 (6 bases). The germline V and J ends were trimmed by 5 bases and 7 bases, with 14 bases remaining between them. The CDR3 is made up of 13 amino acids. Germline loops: CDR1 LNHDA, CDR2 SQIVND (reference sequence). CDR3 loop: CASSLRGLREAFF. The CDR3 bases are TGTGCCAGTAGTCTGCGGGGGCTCCGTGAAGCTTTCTTT.

The sample holds a few counts of this clone. The CDR3 sequence: CASREAGTYEQYF. The CDR3 region has the DNA TGCGCCAGCAGGGAAGCGGGGACGTACGAGCAGTACTTC. V is TRBV5-1 and J is TRBJ2-7, with TRBD2 matching over 7 bases. The CDR3 sequence is 13 residues long. After removal of 5 bases from V and 4 bases from J, the junction contained 6 bases not matched to a gene. Germline lookup yields CDR1 SGHRS and CDR2 YFSETQ.

The V and J genes are TRBV4-3 and TRBJ2-1; D might be TRBD2 (5 bases). Germline CDR1 LGHNA, CDR2 YSLEER. V was cut by 2 bases and J by 3 bases, with 11 bases left in between. The CDR3 totals 15 residues. CDR3 sequence: CASSQRLNHYNEQFF. As DNA, the CDR3 is TGCGCCAGCAGCCAAAGACTAAACCACTACAATGAGCAGTTCTTC.

The V gene is TRBV5-6, the J gene TRBJ2-7; D may be TRBD1 (5 bases). This CDR3 is built from 14 residues. Germline lookup yields CDR1 SGHDT and CDR2 YYEEEE. Deletions cut 7 bases from V and 2 bases from J, with 16 bases between. CDR3 DNA sequence: TGTGCCAGCTCCTACGGACATAATACCTACGAGCAGTACTTC. This encodes CASSYGHNTYEQYF.

CDR3 bases: TGTGCCAGCAGCTTAGACCACGAGGGAGAAGCATACTTC. Its protein is CASSLDHEGEAYF. This rearrangement joins TRBV7-8 to TRBJ2-7; tentatively, D is TRBD2 (5 bases). The CDR3 loop spans 13 amino acids. V dropped 1 base and J dropped 13 bases, with 17 bases sitting between them. Germline CDR1 SGHVS, CDR2 FQNEAQ. The full variable domain, in which reference TRBV7-8 and TRBJ2-7 provide the parts outside the CDR3, is GAGVSQSPRYKVAKRGQDVALRCDPISGHVSLFWYQQALGQGPEFLTYFQNEAQLDKSGLPSDRFFAERPEGSVSTLKIQRTQQEDSAVYLCASSLDHEGEAYFGPGTRLTVT.

In this sample, this clone turned up once. The rearrangement uses TRBV12-5 and TRBJ2-5, with TRBD1 matching over 8 bases. Germline CDR1 reads LGHNT; CDR2 reads FRNRAP. The CDR3 has 16 residues. V shed 2 bases and J 9 bases; nucleotides not matched to a gene: 14. DNA of the CDR3: TGTGCTAGTGGTTTGCCTACCCGACAGGGGTGGGAGGCCCAGTACTTC. Encoded protein: CASGLPTRQGWEAQYF.

V gene TRBV10-1 combines with J gene TRBJ1-4; D not certain. Trimming removed 8 bases from V and 6 bases from J, with 19 bases in between. Germline-derived CDR1 and CDR2 are WNHNN and SYGVQD (reference sequence). The CDR3 length is 15 residues. The CDR3 DNA reads as TGCGCCAGCTTCGATCTCGGGATCCCCCATGAAAAACTGTTTTTT. The encoded protein is CASFDLGIPHEKLFF.

DNA of the CDR3: TGTGCCAGCAGCTTAGCGGGAGCGGAGACCCAGTACTTC. Translating it yields CASSLAGAETQYF. V gene TRBV7-8 combines with J gene TRBJ2-5; a weak D match, TRBD2 (5 bases). The CDR3 consists of 13 residues. The V gene lost 0 bases and the J gene lost 5 bases, with 7 bases spanning the gap. The germline CDR1 and CDR2 sequences are SGHVS and FQNEAQ. The full variable domain, completed using reference TRBV7-8 and TRBJ2-5, is GAGVSQSPRYKVAKRGQDVALRCDPISGHVSLFWYQQALGQGPEFLTYFQNEAQLDKSGLPSDRFFAERPEGSVSTLKIQRTQQEDSAVYLCASSLAGAETQYFGPGTRLLVL.

The V gene is TRBV2, the J gene TRBJ1-5; D not resolved. This CDR3 contains 18 residues. V was pared by 6 bases and J by 0 bases, with 21 bases between. Germline assignment: CDR1 SNHLY and CDR2 FYNNEI. The CDR3 is CASSSQEFPAYSNQPQHF. CDR3 nucleotide sequence: TGTGCCAGCAGCTCGCAGGAATTCCCAGCCTATAGCAATCAGCCCCAGCATTTT.

The V call is TRBV28, the J call TRBJ2-3; 7 nucleotides match TRBD1. The J segment lost 1 base and the V segment lost 4 bases, leaving 17 bases of the junction unmatched. Germline CDR1 is MDHEN and CDR2 is SYDVKM. The CDR3 contains 19 residues. CDR3 coding DNA: TGTGCCAGCAGTTACCCCACAACCATGACAGGGCCCGGCACAGATACGCAGTATTTT. Translated, it gives CASSYPTTMTGPGTDTQYF.

A single count supports this clone. This chain uses TRBV5-1 with TRBJ2-1; D is possibly TRBD1 (6 bases). The V gene lost 2 bases and the J gene lost 0 bases, with 18 bases spanning the gap. Per the germline V gene, CDR1 is SGHRS and CDR2 is YFSETQ. CDR3 length: 18 amino acids. Written as DNA, the CDR3 is TGCGCCAGCAGCTTCCCCGGGACAAGATTGGACTCCTACAATGAGCAGTTCTTC. Protein: CASSFPGTRLDSYNEQFF.

There are a few counts of this clone. The rearrangement uses TRBV10-3 and TRBJ2-7, with TRBD1 matching 10 bases. The germline V gene encodes CDR1 ENHRY and CDR2 SYGVKD. V lost 6 bases to trimming and J lost 5 bases; unmatched junction nucleotides: 10. The CDR3 totals 15 residues. The CDR3 spells CAIRSVRDRGHEQYF. The CDR3 nucleotides read TGTGCCATCAGAAGCGTCCGGGACAGGGGACACGAGCAGTACTTC.

The rearrangement uses TRBV21-1 and TRBJ2-3; TRBD2, the table's D call, was not compared with the DNA. TRBV21-1 is shown as a pseudogene. The CDR3 is 16 residues long. CDR3: CASSNRLAGLADTQYF. Here the CDR3 DNA reads TGTGCCAGCAGCAATCGGCTAGCGGGGTTGGCAGATACGCAGTATTTT.

With respect to this clone: Additional DNA sequences in this sample encode the identical CDR3. V is TRBV7-3 and J is TRBJ1-5; D ambiguous. CDR3 length: 13 residues. In germline, CDR1 is SGHTA, CDR2 FQGTGA. V was pared by 2 bases and J by 5 bases, with 7 bases between. CDR3 region: CASSLGRDQPQHF. The CDR3 coding sequence is TGTGCCAGCAGCTTAGGGAGGGATCAGCCCCAGCATTTT.

In its sample, this clone was seen a few times. The chain carries TRBV2 and TRBJ1-2, with D tentatively TRBD1 (6 bases). The germline gives CDR1 SNHLY, CDR2 FYNNEI. Trimming took off 7 bases at V and 8 bases at J, with 20 bases between the two ends. CDR3 length: 14 amino acids. CDR3 DNA sequence: TGTGCCAGCAACAACGTTAACAGGGACGGCGGCTACACCTTC. Translating it yields CASNNVNRDGGYTF.

V gene TRBV4-3 combines with J gene TRBJ1-1; D remains ambiguous. V lost 2 bases and J lost 3, with 25 bases in between. CDR3 length: 19 amino acids. In germline, CDR1 is LGHNA, CDR2 YSLEER. The CDR3 here is CASSQSPPGRVVLDTEAFF. DNA for the CDR3: TGCGCCAGCAGCCAAAGTCCCCCGGGGAGGGTAGTATTGGACACTGAAGCTTTCTTT.

V gene TRBV10-3 combines with J gene TRBJ2-7; D may be TRBD1 (5 bases). V gave up 10 bases and J gave up 4 bases, with 17 bases separating them. CDR1 and CDR2 from the germline V gene are ENHRY and SYGVKD. The CDR3 is made up of 13 amino acids. This CDR3 reads CATRTPGPYEQYF. Written as DNA, the CDR3 is TGTGCCACCCGCACGCCAGGGCCGTACGAGCAGTACTTC.

The chain combines TRBV11-2 with TRBJ2-5, with D perhaps matching TRBD2 (6 bases). The ends were cut back, 4 bases at V and 0 bases at J, with 9 bases in the middle. CDR3 length: 14 residues. Germline V lookup: CDR1 SGHAT, CDR2 FQNNGV. CDR3 sequence reads: CASSSRTNQETQYF. In DNA, the CDR3 is TGTGCCAGCAGCTCACGGACTAACCAAGAGACCCAGTACTTC.

The V and J genes are TRBV5-4 and TRBJ2-1; 8 bases line up with TRBD2. CDR3 length: 16 amino acids. The germline CDR1 and CDR2 sequences are SGHNT and YYREEE (reference sequence). Trimming cost V 0 bases and J 0 bases; bases outside gene matches: 2. The CDR3, as DNA: TGTGCCAGCAGCTTGGTAGGGACTAGCTCCTACAATGAGCAGTTCTTC. Translation: CASSLVGTSSYNEQFF.

The chain is built from TRBV11-2 and TRBJ1-2; D unresolved. V was clipped by 1 base and J by 2 bases, with 5 bases between them. The CDR3 spans 13 residues. Germline CDR1 SGHAT, CDR2 FQNNGV. The CDR3 protein is CASSLAGNYGYTF. The CDR3 DNA reads as TGTGCCAGCAGCTTAGCGGGAAACTATGGCTACACCTTC.

This rearrangement joins TRBV4-1 to TRBJ1-2, with D perhaps matching TRBD1 (6 bases). The germline V and J ends were trimmed by 0 bases and 4 bases, with 24 bases remaining between them. The CDR3 contains 19 residues. Germline loops: CDR1 MGHRA, CDR2 YSYEKL. The CDR3 nucleotides are TGCGCCAGCAGCCAAGATAGGCTTTGGGCAGGGGAGATCAGCTATGGCTACACCTTC. Its translation is CASSQDRLWAGEISYGYTF.

This clone was seen only once. The chain combines TRBV28 with TRBJ2-7; D is unresolved. V lost 3 bases and J lost 4, with 13 bases in between. Germline CDR1 and CDR2: MDHEN and SYDVKM. This CDR3 comprises 14 residues. In DNA form, the CDR3 reads TGTGCCAGCAGTTTGATTGGCCGCCTTTACGAGCAGTACTTC. This gives the protein CASSLIGRLYEQYF.

This chain uses TRBV4-2 with TRBJ2-7; no clear D. This CDR3 comprises 13 residues. Trimming took 0 bases from V and 6 from J, leaving 9 bases between them. CDR1 and CDR2 from the germline V gene are LGHNA and YNFKEQ. The chain's CDR3 is CASSQDGRGEQYF. The CDR3 DNA follows: TGTGCCAGCAGCCAAGACGGCCGCGGCGAGCAGTACTTC.